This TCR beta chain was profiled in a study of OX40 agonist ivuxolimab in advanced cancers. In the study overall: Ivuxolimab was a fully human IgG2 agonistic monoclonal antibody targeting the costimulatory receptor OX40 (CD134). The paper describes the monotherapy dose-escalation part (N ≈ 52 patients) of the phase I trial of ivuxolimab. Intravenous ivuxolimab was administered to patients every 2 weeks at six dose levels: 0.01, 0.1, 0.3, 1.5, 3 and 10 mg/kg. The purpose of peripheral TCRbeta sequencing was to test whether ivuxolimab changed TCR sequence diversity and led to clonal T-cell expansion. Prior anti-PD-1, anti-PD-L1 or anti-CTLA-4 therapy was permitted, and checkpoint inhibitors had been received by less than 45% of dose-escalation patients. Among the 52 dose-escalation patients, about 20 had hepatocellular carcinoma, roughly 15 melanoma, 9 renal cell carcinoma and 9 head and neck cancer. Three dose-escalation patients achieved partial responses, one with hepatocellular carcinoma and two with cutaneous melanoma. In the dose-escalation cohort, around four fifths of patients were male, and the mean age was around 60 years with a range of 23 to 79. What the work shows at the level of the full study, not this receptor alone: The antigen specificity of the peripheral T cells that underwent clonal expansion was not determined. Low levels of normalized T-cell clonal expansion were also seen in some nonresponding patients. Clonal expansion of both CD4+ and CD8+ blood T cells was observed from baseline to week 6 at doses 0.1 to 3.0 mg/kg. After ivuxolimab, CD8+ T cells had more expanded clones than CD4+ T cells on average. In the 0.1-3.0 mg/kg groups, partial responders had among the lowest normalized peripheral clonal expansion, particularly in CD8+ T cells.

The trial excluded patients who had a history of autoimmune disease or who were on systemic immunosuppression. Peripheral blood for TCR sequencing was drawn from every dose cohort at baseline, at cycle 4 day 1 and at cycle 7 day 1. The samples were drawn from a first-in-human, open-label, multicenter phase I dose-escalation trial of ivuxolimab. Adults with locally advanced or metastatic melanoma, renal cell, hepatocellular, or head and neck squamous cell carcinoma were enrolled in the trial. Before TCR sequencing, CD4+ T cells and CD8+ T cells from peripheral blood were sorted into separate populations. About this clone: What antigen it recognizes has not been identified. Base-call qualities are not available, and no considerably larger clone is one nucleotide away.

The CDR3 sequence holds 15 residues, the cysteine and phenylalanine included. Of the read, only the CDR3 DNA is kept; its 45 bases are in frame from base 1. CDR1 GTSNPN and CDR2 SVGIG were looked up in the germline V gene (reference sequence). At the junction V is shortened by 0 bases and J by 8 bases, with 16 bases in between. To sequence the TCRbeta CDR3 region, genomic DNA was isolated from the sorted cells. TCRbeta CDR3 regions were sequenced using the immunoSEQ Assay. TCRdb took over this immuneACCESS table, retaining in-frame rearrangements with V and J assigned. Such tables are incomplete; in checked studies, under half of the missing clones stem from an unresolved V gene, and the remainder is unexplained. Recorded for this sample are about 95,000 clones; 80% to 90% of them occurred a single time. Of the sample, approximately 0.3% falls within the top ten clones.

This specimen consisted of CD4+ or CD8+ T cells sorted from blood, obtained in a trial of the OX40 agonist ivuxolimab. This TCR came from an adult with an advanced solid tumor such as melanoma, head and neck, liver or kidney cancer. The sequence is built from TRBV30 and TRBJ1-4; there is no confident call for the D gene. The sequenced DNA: TGTGCCTGGAGTGTACCCTTACCCAATCGGGAAAAACTGTTTTTT. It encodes CAWSVPLPNREKLFF. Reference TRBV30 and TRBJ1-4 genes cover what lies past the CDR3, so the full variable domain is SQTIHQWPATLVQPVGSPLSLECTVEGTSNPNLYWYRQAAGRGLQLLFYSVGIGQISSEVPQNLSASRPQDRQFILSSKKLLLSDSGFYLCAWSVPLPNREKLFFGSGTQLSVL.